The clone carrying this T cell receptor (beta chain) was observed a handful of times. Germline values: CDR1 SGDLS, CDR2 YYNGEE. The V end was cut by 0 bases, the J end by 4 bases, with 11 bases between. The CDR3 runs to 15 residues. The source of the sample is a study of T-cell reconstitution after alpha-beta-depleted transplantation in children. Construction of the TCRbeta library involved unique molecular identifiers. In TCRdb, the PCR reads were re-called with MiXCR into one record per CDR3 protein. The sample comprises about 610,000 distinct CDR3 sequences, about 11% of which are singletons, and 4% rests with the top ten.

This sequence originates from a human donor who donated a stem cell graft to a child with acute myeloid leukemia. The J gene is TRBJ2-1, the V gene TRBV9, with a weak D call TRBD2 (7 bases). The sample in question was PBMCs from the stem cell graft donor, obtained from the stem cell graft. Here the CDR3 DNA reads TGTGCCAGCAGCGTAGATAGGGGGGGGTACAATGAGCAGTTCTTC. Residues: CASSVDRGGYNEQFF.